Each of the 15 T cell receptor beta chains below was sequenced from the same sample in a study of T cell repertoires in ileal Crohn's disease. Sequencing was performed with immunoSEQ multiplex PCR; in TCRdb, only in-frame clones are kept and a portion is missing. The top ten hold roughly 6.2% of the sample, which has approximately 18,000 clones, over 45% seen once. Specimen: ileal tissue. The receptors come from an adult with Crohn's disease.

The chain couples TRBV5-1 to TRBJ2-7; 11 bases fit TRBD2. Germline CDR1 SGHRS, CDR2 YFSETQ. After removal of 0 bases from V and 1 base from J, the junction contained 3 bases not matched to a gene. This CDR3 is 16 amino acids long. The CDR3, as DNA: TGCGCCAGCAGCTTGGCTAGCGGGAGGATATCCTACGAGCAGTACTTC. This codes for CASSLASGRISYEQYF.

A few counts support this clone. The chain links TRBV7-8 to TRBJ2-1; D is perhaps TRBD2 (6 bases). Trimming took off 7 bases at V and 5 bases at J, with 24 bases between the two ends. Germline V gives CDR1 SGHVS, CDR2 FQNEAQ. The length of the CDR3 is 17 residues. The CDR3 here is CASTTHSRDSYDNEQFF. The CDR3 region has the DNA TGTGCCAGCACTACCCATTCCCGGGACTCTTATGACAATGAGCAGTTCTTC.

The V gene is TRBV6-5, the J gene TRBJ2-2; the D gene is possibly TRBD1 (7 bases). V lost 7 bases, J lost 6 bases, and 12 bases lay in between. The CDR3 length is 13 residues. Germline V lookup: CDR1 MNHEY, CDR2 SVGAGI. The CDR3 DNA reads as TGTGCCAGCAATACAGGGGAGGCCGGGGAGCTGTTTTTT. Protein: CASNTGEAGELFF.

The J gene is TRBJ1-1, the V gene TRBV29-1, with 9 bases identical to TRBD1. The CDR3 is 13 amino acids. The J segment lost 5 bases and the V segment lost 6 bases, leaving 7 bases of the junction unmatched. CDR1 and CDR2 from the germline V gene are SQVTM and ANQGSEA. CDR3 DNA sequence: TGCAGCGTCGCCCGACAGGGGGAGACTGAAGCTTTCTTT. Residues: CSVARQGETEAFF.

V is TRBV27 and J is TRBJ1-1, with 7 bases aligning to TRBD1. The CDR3 is made up of 14 amino acids. V shed 6 bases, J shed 1 base, and the junction held 5 bases outside the gene matches. CDR1 is MNHEY and CDR2 is SMNVEV in the germline V gene (reference sequence). CDR3 region: CASRLQGWNTEAFF. CDR3 nucleotide sequence: TGTGCCAGCAGGCTACAGGGGTGGAACACTGAAGCTTTCTTT.

The gene calls are TRBV7-2 and TRBJ1-1; D possibly corresponds to TRBD1 (5 bases). CDR3 length equals 13 residues. Germline V gives CDR1 SGHTA, CDR2 FQGNSA. V lost 4 bases and J lost 4, with 10 bases in between. The CDR3 is CASSYSGGTEAFF. The CDR3 DNA reads TGTGCCAGCAGCTATTCCGGGGGCACTGAAGCTTTCTTT.

This chain uses TRBV5-5 with TRBJ2-6; tentative D call: TRBD2 (5 bases). The CDR3 spans 18 residues. Trimming removed 4 bases from V and 0 bases from J, with 17 bases in between. Germline CDR1 and CDR2: SGHKS and YYEKEE (reference sequence). The CDR3 spells CASSKEVMGISGANVLTF. The CDR3 DNA follows: TGTGCCAGCAGCAAGGAGGTTATGGGGATCTCTGGGGCCAACGTCCTGACTTTC.

J is TRBJ2-3 and V is TRBV27, with 7 bases that match TRBD2. Germline values: CDR1 MNHEY, CDR2 SMNVEV (reference sequence). J gave up 0 bases and V 8 bases, and 8 bases lay outside the gene matches. The CDR3 runs to 15 residues. In DNA, the CDR3 is TGTGCCAGCGATTCAAGCGGGACTAGCACAGATACGCAGTATTTT. It specifies CASDSSGTSTDTQYF.

The chain combines TRBV4-1 with TRBJ2-5; TRBD2 aligns across 8 bases. After removal of 3 bases from V and 4 bases from J, the junction contained 7 bases not matched to a gene. In germline, CDR1 is MGHRA, CDR2 YSYEKL. The CDR3 length is 15 residues. CDR3 residues: CASSHKGLGAETQYF. The CDR3 nucleotides are TGCGCCAGCAGCCACAAGGGACTAGGGGCAGAGACCCAGTACTTC.

This rearrangement joins TRBV15 to TRBJ2-7; TRBD2 is a possible D gene (6 bases). This CDR3 region has 16 residues. The germline gives CDR1 LNHNV, CDR2 YYDKDF (reference sequence). Trimming took 0 bases from V and 2 from J, leaving 14 bases between them. For the CDR3, the DNA is TGTGCCACCAGCAGAGATCGCGGGATTCCTCCCTACGAGCAGTACTTC. Its protein product is CATSRDRGIPPYEQYF.

V is TRBV14 and J is TRBJ2-7, with TRBD1 matching over 8 bases. Trimming at V came to 2 bases and at J to 5 bases, leaving 11 bases not matched to a gene. The CDR3 is 16 amino acids. CDR1 is SGHDN and CDR2 is FVKESK in the germline V gene. The CDR3 DNA sequence: TGTGCCAGCAGCCAATCCATAGGACAGGGTGTGAACGAGCAGTACTTC. This sequence encodes CASSQSIGQGVNEQYF.

V usage is TRBV20-1 and J usage is TRBJ2-1; a possible D gene is TRBD2 (5 bases). The CDR3 sequence is 11 residues long. The V end lost 3 bases, the J end lost 8 bases, and 8 bases lay between the germline ends. Germline CDR1 is DFQATT and CDR2 is SNEGSKA (reference sequence). CDR3 sequence reads: CSARGGYEQFF. The CDR3 DNA sequence: TGCAGTGCTAGGGGCGGGTATGAGCAGTTCTTC.

The V and J genes are TRBV10-2 and TRBJ2-7; D unclear. The V gene lost 5 bases and the J gene lost 0 bases, with 11 bases spanning the gap. The germline V gene has CDR1 WSHSY and CDR2 SAAADI. The CDR3 consists of 14 residues. The CDR3 region is CASSTDRSSYEQYF. Here the CDR3 DNA reads TGCGCCAGCAGTACCGACCGGAGCTCCTACGAGCAGTACTTC.

The chain links TRBV28 to TRBJ2-2; D may be TRBD2 (7 bases). This CDR3 region has 17 residues. Trimming removed 2 bases at V and 3 bases at J, with 16 bases between. Looked up from germline, CDR1 is MDHEN and CDR2 is SYDVKM. The CDR3 DNA follows: TGTGCCAGCAGTTTAAGTAGTAGAGGGGGGGACACCGGGGAGCTGTTTTTT. As protein: CASSLSSRGGDTGELFF.

The chain recombines TRBV2 with TRBJ2-7, with 11 nucleotides matching TRBD1. Germline CDR1 reads SNHLY; CDR2 reads FYNNEI. Losses at the gene ends were 4 bases for V and 0 bases for J; bases not matched to a gene: 2. This CDR3 region has 15 residues. The CDR3 spells CASSAGTGGSYEQYF. In DNA form, the CDR3 reads TGTGCCAGCAGTGCCGGGACAGGGGGCTCCTACGAGCAGTACTTC.